This is a list of T cell receptor beta chains from one sample in a study of T cells in Graves' hyperthyroidism and ophthalmopathy. TCRdb recomputed calls from the multiplex PCR reads with MiXCR, one row per CDR3 protein. The sample includes 500,000 to 650,000 distinct CDR3 sequences, approximately 14% of them seen just once. Sequenced: blood. These TCRs come from a woman aged 40 to 55 with Graves' hyperthyroidism. Both conserved end residues are part of each CDR3. The D gene is left open where the match is weak. Clone size is stated in some rows and not others, as once, few, many or a class when expanded.

.	TRBD1	TRBV7-9	17	TRBJ2-5	CASSYHSGTGAPGTQYF	TGTGCCAGCAGCTACCATTCCGGGACAGGGGCCCCGGGGACCCAGTACTTC
many	TRBD1	TRBV5-1	15	TRBJ1-4	CASSISQGTAEKLFF	TGCGCCAGCAGCATCTCACAGGGGACGGCCGAAAAACTGTTTTTT
many	.	TRBV28	17	TRBJ2-7	CASSLITFGQHSYEQYF	TGTGCCAGCAGTTTAATTACCTTTGGACAGCACTCCTACGAGCAGTACTTC
many	TRBD2	TRBV2	18	TRBJ2-5	CASSELVTSGRRLETQYF	TGTGCCAGCAGTGAACTCGTGACTAGCGGGAGAAGGTTGGAGACCCAGTACTTC
few	TRBD2	TRBV5-1	16	TRBJ2-5	CASSIRLAGGTETQYF	TGCGCCAGCAGCATCCGACTAGCGGGAGGTACCGAGACCCAGTACTTC
few	.	TRBV5-1	15	TRBJ2-1	CASSFPGTPYNEQFF	TGCGCCAGCAGCTTTCCCGGGACACCCTACAATGAGCAGTTCTTC
many	.	TRBV2	16	TRBJ1-4	CASSDRPGRANEKLFF	TGTGCCAGCAGTGACCGGCCGGGACGGGCAAATGAAAAACTGTTTTTT
many	.	TRBV2	15	TRBJ1-1	CASSDGHLGNTEAFF	TGTGCCAGCAGTGACGGGCATCTTGGAAACACTGAAGCTTTCTTT
many	.	TRBV18	14	TRBJ1-1	CASSPPRMNTEAFF	TGTGCCAGCTCACCACCGCGGATGAACACTGAAGCTTTCTTT
few	.	TRBV29-1	17	TRBJ2-2	CSVEKRVGKLNTGELFF	TGCAGCGTTGAAAAACGAGTAGGGAAACTGAACACCGGGGAGCTGTTTTTT
few	.	TRBV9	16	TRBJ1-1	CASSVTPGGSRAEAFF	TGTGCCAGCAGCGTAACCCCGGGGGGAAGTAGGGCTGAAGCTTTCTTT
.	.	TRBV5-1	15	TRBJ2-3	CASSPVGLSTDTQYF	TGCGCCAGCAGCCCGGTGGGACTTAGCACAGATACGCAGTATTTT
.	TRBD1	TRBV6-5	16	TRBJ1-2	CASSYSIGQGGLGYTF	TGTGCCAGCAGTTACTCGATAGGACAGGGGGGGTTGGGCTACACCTTC
.	.	TRBV6-1	14	TRBJ1-3	CASSLRDKGNTIYF	TGTGCCAGCAGCCTCCGGGACAAGGGAAACACCATATATTTT
few	.	TRBV28	14	TRBJ2-1	CASSVFSSLSEQFF	TGTGCCAGCAGTGTGTTTTCGTCGTTAAGTGAGCAGTTCTTC
.	.	TRBV6-1	13	TRBJ1-6	CASTAENLATLHF	TGTGCCAGCACGGCAGAAAACTTAGCTACCCTCCACTTT
many	TRBD2	TRBV2	15	TRBJ2-7	CASSGAGGGSYEQYF	TGTGCCAGCAGTGGAGCGGGAGGAGGGTCTTACGAGCAGTACTTC
.	.	TRBV18	16	TRBJ1-4	CASSRGVPLGDEKLFF	TGTGCCAGCTCACGGGGGGTCCCCCTAGGGGATGAAAAACTGTTTTTT
.	.	TRBV28	13	TRBJ1-2	CASSLPVPQDYTF	TGTGCCAGCAGTTTGCCAGTCCCCCAGGACTACACCTTC
many	.	TRBV3-1	14	TRBJ2-5	CASSNVGVRETQYF	TGTGCCAGCAGCAACGTTGGGGTTCGGGAGACCCAGTACTTC
.	.	TRBV12-3/TRBV12-4	16	TRBJ2-1	CASTPWAGARYNEQFF	TGTGCCAGCACCCCCTGGGCGGGGGCAAGATACAATGAGCAGTTCTTC
many	.	TRBV12-3/TRBV12-4	13	TRBJ1-4	CASRRTHYEKLFF	TGTGCCAGCAGACGGACTCATTATGAAAAACTGTTTTTT
many	.	TRBV6-1	14	TRBJ2-2	CASSRDRYTGELFF	TGTGCCAGCAGCCGGGACCGGTACACCGGGGAGCTGTTTTTT
many	.	TRBV28	14	TRBJ1-6	CASSLRDLGSPLHF	TGTGCCAGCAGTTTACGGGACTTGGGTTCACCCCTCCACTTT
.	TRBD2	TRBV10-1	14	TRBJ2-1	CASSLAGGPSEQFF	TGCGCCAGCAGTCTAGCGGGAGGGCCAAGTGAGCAGTTCTTC
.	TRBD1	TRBV7-9	16	TRBJ2-1	CASQSGTGAISPEQFF	TGTGCCAGCCAATCGGGGACAGGGGCTATCTCGCCGGAGCAGTTCTTC
.	TRBD2	TRBV20-1	20	TRBJ2-3	CSATGTKWGKKREGADTQYF	TGCAGTGCTACCGGCACGAAGTGGGGTAAAAAGCGGGAGGGAGCGGATACGCAGTATTTT
few	TRBD2	TRBV5-1	20	TRBJ2-3	CASSLTPGLAGGPDADTQYF	TGCGCCAGCAGCTTGACCCCCGGACTAGCGGGAGGGCCCGACGCAGATACGCAGTATTTT
many	.	TRBV18	15	TRBJ2-5	CASSPLPTAQETQYF	TGTGCCAGCTCACCACTGCCGACAGCTCAAGAGACCCAGTACTTC
many	.	TRBV5-6	16	TRBJ1-2	CASSLAGPNVNYGYTF	TGTGCCAGCAGCTTGGCCGGACCGAACGTTAACTATGGCTACACCTTC
many	.	TRBV6-1	12	TRBJ1-1	CASSDSGSEAFF	TGTGCCAGCAGTGATAGCGGGAGTGAAGCTTTCTTT
many	.	TRBV14	14	TRBJ2-2	CASSQDSDTGELFF	TGTGCCAGCAGCCAAGATAGTGACACCGGGGAGCTGTTTTTT
many	TRBD1	TRBV20-1	15	TRBJ1-1	CSARGQGAGEAEAFF	TGCAGTGCTAGAGGGCAGGGGGCAGGCGAAGCTGAAGCTTTCTTT
.	.	TRBV3-1	16	TRBJ1-1	CASSQAYRGVWAEAFF	TGTGCCAGCAGCCAAGCCTACCGTGGGGTATGGGCTGAAGCTTTCTTT
many	TRBD2	TRBV27	14	TRBJ2-7	CASSSGTSGSEQYF	TGTGCCAGCAGTTCCGGGACTAGCGGGAGCGAGCAGTACTTC
medium-sized	TRBD1	TRBV7-9	15	TRBJ1-1	CASSPRTGGVTEAFF	TGTGCCAGCAGCCCACGGACAGGGGGCGTCACTGAAGCTTTCTTT
many	TRBD1	TRBV28	16	TRBJ1-3	CASSSWTGRSGNTIYF	TGTGCCAGCAGTTCCTGGACAGGGCGATCTGGAAACACCATATATTTT
many	.	TRBV5-1	15	TRBJ2-5	CASSLGATVDETQYF	TGCGCCAGCAGCTTGGGTGCGACAGTAGACGAGACCCAGTACTTC
many	.	TRBV28	16	TRBJ2-5	CASSFSTIPGLETQYF	TGTGCCAGCAGTTTCTCGACGATACCGGGACTAGAGACCCAGTACTTC
.	TRBD1	TRBV20-1	14	TRBJ2-1	CSAIMGQHLTEQFF	TGCAGTGCTATAATGGGACAGCACCTTACGGAGCAGTTCTTC
many	TRBD2	TRBV20-1	16	TRBJ2-5	CSARGGQRETRETQYF	TGCAGTGCTAGGGGGGGCCAGCGGGAGACTCGAGAGACCCAGTACTTC
few	TRBD1	TRBV20-1	18	TRBJ1-1	CSARGQGTYRGMNTEAFF	TGCAGTGCTAGGGGACAGGGAACGTATCGGGGGATGAACACTGAAGCTTTCTTT
many	TRBD2	TRBV2	16	TRBJ2-3	CASSVQLAESTDTQYF	TGTGCCAGCAGTGTGCAACTAGCGGAGAGCACAGATACGCAGTATTTT
.	.	TRBV12-3/TRBV12-4	13	TRBJ1-2	CASSRQGTGGYTF	TGTGCCAGCAGCCGGCAGGGAACGGGTGGCTACACCTTC
many	TRBD1	TRBV7-9	19	TRBJ2-6	CASSFNPRDSYSGANVLTF	TGTGCCAGCAGCTTCAACCCCAGGGACAGCTACTCTGGGGCCAACGTCCTGACTTTC
many	TRBD2	TRBV6-2/TRBV6-3	14	TRBJ2-7	CASRTLAGAYEQYF	TGTGCCAGCAGAACACTAGCGGGAGCCTACGAGCAGTACTTC